These 11 T cell receptor beta chains originate from one sample sequenced in a study of shared clonotypes between healthy human individuals. Produced via immunoSEQ multiplex PCR; TCRdb's table is partial and in-frame only. The table has over 950,000 clones, 70% to 80% seen once. The sample comprised memory CD4+ T cells from PBMCs. Stated subset: CD45RA-negative fraction. Receptor source: a man between 18 and 35 years old in good health. Some clones in this sample may be carry-over from other donors' samples.

This clone was observed a few times. J is TRBJ1-5 and V is TRBV28; possible D gene TRBD1, 5 bases. The CDR3 loop spans 15 amino acids. Germline loops: CDR1 MDHEN, CDR2 SYDVKM. V shed 5 bases and J shed 0 bases, with 11 bases lying between them. The CDR3 region has the DNA TGTGCCAGCAGTCGCAGGACACATAGCAATCAGCCCCAGCATTTT. Encoded protein: CASSRRTHSNQPQHF.

This clone was observed a single time. The chain employs TRBV2 and TRBJ1-1; D might be TRBD1 (6 bases). Germline loops: CDR1 SNHLY, CDR2 FYNNEI. V was clipped by 5 bases and J by 11 bases, with 15 bases between them. This CDR3 is 12 amino acids long. The CDR3, as DNA: TGTGCCAGCAGTCCCTGGGACAACGGGGCTTTCTTT. Translated, it gives CASSPWDNGAFF.

The chain uses TRBV27 and TRBJ1-2, with TRBD1 identical over 9 bases. The CDR3 has 15 amino acids. Germline loops: CDR1 MNHEY, CDR2 SMNVEV (reference sequence). V gave up 6 bases and J gave up 4 bases; unmatched junction bases: 9. The CDR3, as DNA: TGTGCCAGCAGCTGGGGACAGGGATCTGTCTATGGCTACACCTTC. Translated: CASSWGQGSVYGYTF.

CDR3 sequence: CAWSILGSGGYEQYF. The CDR3 DNA sequence: TGTGCCTGGAGTATTTTGGGTAGCGGGGGGTACGAGCAGTACTTC. The chain is built from TRBV30 and TRBJ2-7, with TRBD2 identical over 10 bases. Germline assignment: CDR1 GTSNPN and CDR2 SVGIG (reference sequence). The CDR3 sequence is 15 residues long. The trim removed 2 bases at V and 4 bases at J, leaving 8 bases unmatched.

This clone occurred a few times. V usage is TRBV7-2 and J usage is TRBJ1-5; possible D gene TRBD1, 6 bases. Germline CDR1 is SGHTA and CDR2 is FQGNSA. The CDR3 is made up of 13 amino acids. Trimming pared 11 bases from V and 4 bases from J, leaving 15 bases between. The DNA for the CDR3 is TGTGCCCGGTGGGGGCTAGGGAATCAGCCCCAGCATTTT. This codes for CARWGLGNQPQHF.

V is TRBV28 and J is TRBJ1-5; perhaps TRBD1 as D (5 bases). There are 16 residues in the CDR3. Germline V CDR1 and CDR2: MDHEN, SYDVKM. Trimming shortened V by 8 bases and J by 3 bases, and 20 bases separated the two germline ends. The CDR3 region has the DNA TGTGCCAGCGGGTTATACGTCGGGACGAACAATCAGCCCCAGCATTTT. Encoded protein: CASGLYVGTNNQPQHF.

The chain employs TRBV30 and TRBJ2-7; 9 bases align to TRBD2. This CDR3 spans 12 amino acids. Trimming removed 5 bases from V and 2 bases from J; junction bases left unmatched: 1. Per the germline V gene, CDR1 is GTSNPN and CDR2 is SVGIG (reference sequence). CDR3 region: CAWGGGAYEQYF. The CDR3 nucleotides are TGTGCCTGGGGCGGGGGGGCCTACGAGCAGTACTTC.

This clone was recorded only once. The rearrangement uses TRBV7-2 and TRBJ2-1, with D possibly being TRBD1 or TRBD2 (7 bases each). The CDR3 consists of 15 residues. The V gene lost 7 bases and the J gene lost 5 bases, with 18 bases spanning the gap. The germline gives CDR1 SGHTA, CDR2 FQGNSA. This chain's CDR3 is CASIRGGYNDNEQFF. CDR3 sequence (DNA): TGTGCCAGCATCAGGGGGGGGTATAATGACAATGAGCAGTTCTTC. Variable domain in full (rest from reference TRBV7-2 and TRBJ2-1): GAGVSQSPSNKVTEKGKDVELRCDPISGHTALYWYRQSLGQGLEFLIYFQGNSAPDKSGLPSDRFSAERTGGSVSTLTIQRTQQEDSAVYLCASIRGGYNDNEQFFGPGTRLTVL.

The V and J genes are TRBV29-1 and TRBJ2-2; 9 nucleotides match TRBD1. Germline V gives CDR1 SQVTM, CDR2 ANQGSEA. V lost 7 bases, J lost 5 bases, and 8 bases stayed unmatched. The CDR3 runs to 14 residues. In DNA form, the CDR3 reads TGCAGCGGGAAGGGACAGGGTGGAACCGGGGAGCTGTTTTTT. Translated, it gives CSGKGQGGTGELFF.

V gene TRBV4-2 combines with J gene TRBJ2-7; the D is unclear. CDR3 length equals 14 residues. CDR1 is LGHNA and CDR2 is YNFKEQ in the germline V gene. V lost 1 base and J 0 bases, leaving 7 bases between the germline ends. Written as DNA, the CDR3 is TGTGCCAGCAGCCAAGGACTGTTCTCCTACGAGCAGTACTTC. Translating it yields CASSQGLFSYEQYF.

The chain carries TRBV9 and TRBJ1-3, with D unclear. V was clipped by 4 bases and J by 2 bases, with 10 bases between them. CDR1 is SGDLS and CDR2 is YYNGEE in the germline V gene. The CDR3 runs 14 residues. CDR3 coding DNA: TGTGCCAGCAGCTCCATAAGGGCTGGAAACACCATATATTTT. Its protein is CASSSIRAGNTIYF. Complete variable domain (other parts from reference TRBV9 and TRBJ1-3): DSGVTQTPKHLITATGQRVTLRCSPRSGDLSVYWYQQSLDQGLQFLIQYYNGEERAKGNILERFSAQQFPDLHSELNLSSLELGDSALYFCASSSIRAGNTIYFGEGSWLTVV.